This T cell receptor beta chain was recorded in a study of cytomegalovirus exposure and HLA in healthy donors. Study at large: Among over 300 genotyped donors, about 85% fell in the Caucasian-associated ancestry cluster. Study-wide points: According to an earlier analysis, most TCR beta V segments yielded productive rearrangements about 87% or about 30% of the time. Overall, about 160 TCR beta chains were annotated as cytomegalovirus-associated.

The CDR3 is made up of 16 amino acids. From germline, CDR1 is SGHNT and CDR2 YYREEE (reference sequence). J was trimmed by 4 bases and V by 0 bases; bases with no gene match: 8. A multiplex PCR was run with 60 Vbeta primers and 13 Jbeta primers. Clones were sequenced by immunoSEQ multiplex PCR, and TCRdb holds only the in-frame ones, with some missing. The repertoire holds about 120,000 clones, approximately 76% seen once, with 30% in the top ten. Turning to this clone: No antigen is known for it.

The chain carries TRBV5-4 and TRBJ1-1, with TRBD1 identical over 8 bases. This sequence was found in a man in his 60s in good health and CMV-seropositive. The sequencing sample was made of PBMCs. In DNA, the CDR3 is TGTGCCAGCAGCTTGGCTACAGGGGGGTCGGCCACTGAAGCTTTCTTT. Protein sequence: CASSLATGGSATEAFF.